One and the same sample provided the 2 T cell receptor beta chains below, sequenced in a study of T-cell reconstitution after alpha-beta-depleted transplantation in children. The TCRbeta library was prepared with unique molecular identifiers. TCRdb recomputed calls from the PCR reads with MiXCR, one row per CDR3 protein. The profile shows approximately 230,000 distinct CDR3 sequences, under 30% of them singletons. This specimen was PBMCs, mostly from graft donor cells, taken 360 days after TCRalphabeta/CD19-depleted stem cell transplant. These receptors came from a female patient between 2 and 15 years old who had a stem cell transplant for congenital amegakaryocytic thrombocytopenia, so the T cells may come from the graft donor.

Only a few counts were recorded for this clonotype. This chain uses TRBV6-5 with TRBJ2-2, with 8 bases matching TRBD1. The CDR3 contains 15 residues. Germline V gene data show CDR1 as MNHEY and CDR2 as SVGAGI. J was trimmed by 7 bases and V by 4 bases; bases with no gene match: 8. The CDR3 bases are TGTGCCAGCAGTTTCAACAGGGGGAAGGGCGGGGAGCTGTTTTTT. Residues: CASSFNRGKGGELFF.

V and J are TRBV6-1 and TRBJ2-7; D is tentatively TRBD1 or TRBD2 (5 bases each). Germline CDR1 MNHNS, CDR2 SASEGT. This CDR3 contains 14 residues. V lost 5 bases, J lost 3 bases, and 14 bases lay in between. The CDR3 here is CASSPRGTNYEQYF. CDR3 bases: TGTGCCAGCAGTCCTCGGGGCACCAACTACGAGCAGTACTTC.